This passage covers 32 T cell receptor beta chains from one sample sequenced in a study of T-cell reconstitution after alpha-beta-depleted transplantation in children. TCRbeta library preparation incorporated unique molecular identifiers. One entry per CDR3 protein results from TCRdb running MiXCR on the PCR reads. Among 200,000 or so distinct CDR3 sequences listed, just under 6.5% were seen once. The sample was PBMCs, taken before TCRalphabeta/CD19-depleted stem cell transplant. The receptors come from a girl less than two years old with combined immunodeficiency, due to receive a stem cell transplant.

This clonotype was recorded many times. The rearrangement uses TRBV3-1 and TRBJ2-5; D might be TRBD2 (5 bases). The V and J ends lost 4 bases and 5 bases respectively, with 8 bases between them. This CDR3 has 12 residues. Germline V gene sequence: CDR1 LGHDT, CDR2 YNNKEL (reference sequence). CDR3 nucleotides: TGTGCCAGCAGCCGCAGGACTGAGACCCAGTACTTC. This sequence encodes CASSRRTETQYF.

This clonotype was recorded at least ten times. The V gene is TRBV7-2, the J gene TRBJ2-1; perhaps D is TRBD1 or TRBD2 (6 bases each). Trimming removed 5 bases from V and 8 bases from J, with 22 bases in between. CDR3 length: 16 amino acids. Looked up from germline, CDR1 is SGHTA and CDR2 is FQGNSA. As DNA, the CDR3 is TGTGCCAGCAGCCCCCGAGGGGGGAAGCTAGTCGATGAGCAGTTCTTC. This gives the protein CASSPRGGKLVDEQFF.

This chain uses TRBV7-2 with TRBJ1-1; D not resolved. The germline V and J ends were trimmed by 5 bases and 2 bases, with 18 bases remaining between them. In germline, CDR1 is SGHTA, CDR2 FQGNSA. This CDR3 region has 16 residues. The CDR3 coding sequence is TGTGCCAGCAGCCCGGACGTTCCGCGGCGTAACACTGAAGCTTTCTTT. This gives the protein CASSPDVPRRNTEAFF.

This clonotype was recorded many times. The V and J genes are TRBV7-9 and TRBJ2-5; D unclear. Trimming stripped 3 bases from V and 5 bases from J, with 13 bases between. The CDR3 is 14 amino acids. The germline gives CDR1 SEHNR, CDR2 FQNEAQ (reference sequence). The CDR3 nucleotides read TGTGCCAGCAGCTTGGACCCCCGGTGGGAGACCCAGTACTTC. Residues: CASSLDPRWETQYF.

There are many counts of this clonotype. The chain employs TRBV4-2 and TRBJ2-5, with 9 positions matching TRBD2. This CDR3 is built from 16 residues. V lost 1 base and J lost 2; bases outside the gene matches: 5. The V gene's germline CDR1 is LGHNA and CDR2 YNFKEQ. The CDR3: CASSQAAGGGQETQYF. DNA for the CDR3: TGTGCCAGCAGCCAAGCAGCGGGAGGAGGGCAAGAGACCCAGTACTTC.

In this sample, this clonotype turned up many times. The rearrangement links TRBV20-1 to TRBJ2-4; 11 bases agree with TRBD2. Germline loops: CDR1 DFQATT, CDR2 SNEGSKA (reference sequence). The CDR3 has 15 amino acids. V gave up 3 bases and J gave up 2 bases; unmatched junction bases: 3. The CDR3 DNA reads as TGCAGTGCTAGTAGCGGGGGGGGGACCAAAAACATTCAGTACTTC. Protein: CSASSGGGTKNIQYF.

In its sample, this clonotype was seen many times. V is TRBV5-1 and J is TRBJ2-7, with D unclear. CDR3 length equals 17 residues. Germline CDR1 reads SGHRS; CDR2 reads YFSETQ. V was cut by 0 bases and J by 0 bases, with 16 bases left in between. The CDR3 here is CASSLGVSEVFSYEQYF. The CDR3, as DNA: TGCGCCAGCAGCTTGGGGGTGTCCGAAGTATTCTCCTACGAGCAGTACTTC.

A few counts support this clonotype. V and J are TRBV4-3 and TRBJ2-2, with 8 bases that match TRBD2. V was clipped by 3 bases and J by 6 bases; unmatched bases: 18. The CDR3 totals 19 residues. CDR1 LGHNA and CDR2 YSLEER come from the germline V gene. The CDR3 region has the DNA TGCGCCAGCAGCCAGGGGATCCTCGGGGCGGGGGGAGGTTCCGGGGAGCTGTTTTTT. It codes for CASSQGILGAGGGSGELFF.

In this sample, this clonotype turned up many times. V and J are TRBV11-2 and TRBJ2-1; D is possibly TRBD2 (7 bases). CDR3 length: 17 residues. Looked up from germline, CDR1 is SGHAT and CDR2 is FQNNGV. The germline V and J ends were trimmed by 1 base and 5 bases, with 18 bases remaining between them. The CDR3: CASSLVPRGGAHNEQFF. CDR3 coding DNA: TGTGCCAGCAGCTTAGTCCCGAGGGGGGGGGCCCACAATGAGCAGTTCTTC.

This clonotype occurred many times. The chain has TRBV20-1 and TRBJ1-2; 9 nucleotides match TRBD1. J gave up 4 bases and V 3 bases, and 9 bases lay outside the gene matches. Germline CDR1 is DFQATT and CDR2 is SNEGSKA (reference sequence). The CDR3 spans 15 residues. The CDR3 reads CSARDSGQGVYGYTF. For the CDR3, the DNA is TGCAGTGCTAGGGACTCGGGACAGGGTGTCTATGGCTACACCTTC.

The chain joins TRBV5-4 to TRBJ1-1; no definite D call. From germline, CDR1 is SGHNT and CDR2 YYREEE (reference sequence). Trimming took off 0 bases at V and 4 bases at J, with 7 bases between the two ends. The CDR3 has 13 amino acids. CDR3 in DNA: TGTGCCAGCAGCTTGGGCGGGATCACTGAAGCTTTCTTT. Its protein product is CASSLGGITEAFF. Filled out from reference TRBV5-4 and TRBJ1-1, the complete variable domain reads ETGVTQSPTHLIKTRGQQVTLRCSSQSGHNTVSWYQQALGQGPQFIFQYYREEENGRGNFPPRFSGLQFPNYSSELNVNALELDDSALYLCASSLGGITEAFFGQGTRLTVV.

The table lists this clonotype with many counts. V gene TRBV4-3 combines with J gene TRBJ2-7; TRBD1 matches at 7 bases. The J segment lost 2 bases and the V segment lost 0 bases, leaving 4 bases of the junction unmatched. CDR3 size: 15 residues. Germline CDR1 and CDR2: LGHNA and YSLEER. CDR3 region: CASSQEGTGAYEQYF. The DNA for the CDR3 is TGCGCCAGCAGCCAAGAGGGAACAGGGGCCTACGAGCAGTACTTC.

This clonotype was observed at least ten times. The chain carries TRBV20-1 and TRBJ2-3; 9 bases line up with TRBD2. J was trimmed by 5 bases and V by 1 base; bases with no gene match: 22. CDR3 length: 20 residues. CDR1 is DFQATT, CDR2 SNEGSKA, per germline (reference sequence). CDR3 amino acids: CSARGTVGEGGIAGEDTQYF. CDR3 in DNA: TGCAGTGCTAGAGGTACCGTCGGCGAGGGAGGTATAGCGGGAGAAGATACGCAGTATTTT.

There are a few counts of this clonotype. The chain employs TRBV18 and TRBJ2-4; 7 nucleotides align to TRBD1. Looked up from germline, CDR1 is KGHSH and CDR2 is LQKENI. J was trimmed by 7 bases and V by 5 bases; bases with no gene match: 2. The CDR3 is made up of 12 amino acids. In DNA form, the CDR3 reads TGTGCCAGCTCATCGGACAGGAACATTCAGTACTTC. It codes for CASSSDRNIQYF.

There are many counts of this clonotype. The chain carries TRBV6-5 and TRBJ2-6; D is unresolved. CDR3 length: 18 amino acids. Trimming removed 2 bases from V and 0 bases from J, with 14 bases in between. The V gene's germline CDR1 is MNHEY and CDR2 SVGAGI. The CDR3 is CASSYVLGKSSGANVLTF. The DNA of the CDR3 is TGTGCCAGCAGTTACGTTCTGGGGAAAAGCTCTGGGGCCAACGTCCTGACTTTC.

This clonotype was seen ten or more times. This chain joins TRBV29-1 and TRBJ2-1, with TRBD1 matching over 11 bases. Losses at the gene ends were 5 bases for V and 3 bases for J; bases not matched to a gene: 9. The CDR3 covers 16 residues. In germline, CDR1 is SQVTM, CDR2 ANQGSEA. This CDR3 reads CSVTPGQGAIYNEQFF. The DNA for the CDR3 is TGCAGCGTTACCCCAGGACAGGGGGCCATCTACAATGAGCAGTTCTTC.

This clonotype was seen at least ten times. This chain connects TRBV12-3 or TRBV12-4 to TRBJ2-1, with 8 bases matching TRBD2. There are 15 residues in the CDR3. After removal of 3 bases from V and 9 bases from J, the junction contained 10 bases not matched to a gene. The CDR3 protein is CASSFREFGGGEQFF. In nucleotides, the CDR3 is TGTGCCAGCAGTTTCCGGGAGTTCGGGGGGGGTGAGCAGTTCTTC.

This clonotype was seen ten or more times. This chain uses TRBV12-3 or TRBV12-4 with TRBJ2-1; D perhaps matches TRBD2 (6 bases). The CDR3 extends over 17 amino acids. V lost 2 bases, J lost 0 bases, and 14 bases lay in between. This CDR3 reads CASSLHHGGSSYNEQFF. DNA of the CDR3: TGTGCCAGCAGTTTACACCATGGGGGGAGCTCCTACAATGAGCAGTTCTTC.

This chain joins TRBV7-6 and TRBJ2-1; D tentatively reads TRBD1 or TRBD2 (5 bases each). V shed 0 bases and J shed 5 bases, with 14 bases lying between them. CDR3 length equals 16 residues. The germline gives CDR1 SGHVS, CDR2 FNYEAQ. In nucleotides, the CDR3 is TGTGCCAGCAGCTTAGCCCCGGGACCAAACAACAATGAGCAGTTCTTC. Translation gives CASSLAPGPNNNEQFF.

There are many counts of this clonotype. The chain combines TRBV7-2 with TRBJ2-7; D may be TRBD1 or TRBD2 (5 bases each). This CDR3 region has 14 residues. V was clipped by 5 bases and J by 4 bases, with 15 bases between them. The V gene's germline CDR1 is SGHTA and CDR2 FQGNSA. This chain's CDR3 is CASSSSGTEYEQYF. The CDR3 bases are TGTGCCAGCAGCAGTTCCGGGACGGAATACGAGCAGTACTTC.

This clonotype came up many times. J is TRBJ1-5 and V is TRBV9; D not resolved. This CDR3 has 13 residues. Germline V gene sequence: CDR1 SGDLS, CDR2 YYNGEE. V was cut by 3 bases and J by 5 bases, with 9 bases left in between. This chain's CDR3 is CASSATPHQPQHF. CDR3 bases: TGTGCCAGCAGCGCAACACCACATCAGCCCCAGCATTTT.

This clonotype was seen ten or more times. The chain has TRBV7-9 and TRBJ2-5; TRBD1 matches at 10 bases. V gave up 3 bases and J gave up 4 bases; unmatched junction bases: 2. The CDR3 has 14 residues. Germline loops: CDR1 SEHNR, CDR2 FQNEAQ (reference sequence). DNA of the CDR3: TGTGCCAGCAGCTTCGGGGACAGGGGAGAGACCCAGTACTTC. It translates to CASSFGDRGETQYF.

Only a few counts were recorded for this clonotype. Here the CDR3 reads CASSLSQVSPLHF. The CDR3 bases are TGTGCCAGCAGTTTAAGTCAGGTGTCACCCCTCCACTTT. The chain has TRBV27 and TRBJ1-6; D uncertain. Trimming shortened V by 2 bases and J by 10 bases, and 9 bases separated the two germline ends. The CDR3 contains 13 residues. The germline V gene has CDR1 MNHEY and CDR2 SMNVEV (reference sequence).

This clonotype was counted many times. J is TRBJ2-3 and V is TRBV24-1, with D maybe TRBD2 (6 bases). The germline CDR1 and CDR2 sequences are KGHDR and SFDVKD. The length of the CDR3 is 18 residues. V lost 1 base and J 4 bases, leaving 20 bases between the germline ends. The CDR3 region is CATSDFERVDMDPDTQYF. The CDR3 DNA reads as TGTGCCACCAGTGATTTCGAGCGGGTCGATATGGACCCAGATACGCAGTATTTT.

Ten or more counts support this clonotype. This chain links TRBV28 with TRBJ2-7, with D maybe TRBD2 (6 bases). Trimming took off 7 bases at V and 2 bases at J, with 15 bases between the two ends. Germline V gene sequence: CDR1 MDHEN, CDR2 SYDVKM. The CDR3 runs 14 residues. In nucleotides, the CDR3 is TGTGCCAGCACCCCCCGGGACTCCCCCTACGAGCAGTACTTC. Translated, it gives CASTPRDSPYEQYF.

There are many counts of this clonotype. This CDR3 reads CSVEEWGGMNTEAFF. CDR3 in DNA: TGCAGCGTTGAAGAGTGGGGGGGTATGAACACTGAAGCTTTCTTT. The rearrangement links TRBV29-1 to TRBJ1-1, with a possible D match to TRBD1 (5 bases). Germline-derived CDR1 and CDR2 are SQVTM and ANQGSEA. The CDR3 is made up of 15 amino acids. Trimming took 0 bases from V and 0 from J, leaving 11 bases between them. Variable domain in full (rest from reference TRBV29-1 and TRBJ1-1): SAVISQKPSRDICQRGTSLTIQCQVDSQVTMMFWYRQQPGQSLTLIATANQGSEATYESGFVIDKFPISRPNLTFSTLTVSNMSPEDSSIYLCSVEEWGGMNTEAFFGQGTRLTVV.

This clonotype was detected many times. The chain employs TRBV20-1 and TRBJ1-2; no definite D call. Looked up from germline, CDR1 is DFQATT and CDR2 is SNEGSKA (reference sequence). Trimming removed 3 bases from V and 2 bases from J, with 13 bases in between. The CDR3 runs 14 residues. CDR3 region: CSARAFARNYGYTF. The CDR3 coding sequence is TGCAGTGCTAGGGCCTTTGCGAGGAACTATGGCTACACCTTC.

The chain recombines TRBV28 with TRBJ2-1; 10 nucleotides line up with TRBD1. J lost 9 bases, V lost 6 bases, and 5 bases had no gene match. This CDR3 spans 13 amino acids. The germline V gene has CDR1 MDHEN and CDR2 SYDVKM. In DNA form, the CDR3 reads TGTGCCAGCAGCCCAGGACAGGGGGTTGAGCAGTTCTTC. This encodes CASSPGQGVEQFF. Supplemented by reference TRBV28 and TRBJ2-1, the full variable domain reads DVKVTQSSRYLVKRTGEKVFLECVQDMDHENMFWYRQDPGLGLRLIYFSYDVKMKEKGDIPEGYSVSREKKERFSLILESASTNQTSMYLCASSPGQGVEQFFGPGTRLTVL.

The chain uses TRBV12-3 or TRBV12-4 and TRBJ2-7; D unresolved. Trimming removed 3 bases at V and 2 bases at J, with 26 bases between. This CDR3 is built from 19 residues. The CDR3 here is CASSFRAQNRFYNPYEQYF. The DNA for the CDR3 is TGTGCCAGCAGTTTCCGTGCCCAGAATCGATTCTATAATCCCTACGAGCAGTACTTC.

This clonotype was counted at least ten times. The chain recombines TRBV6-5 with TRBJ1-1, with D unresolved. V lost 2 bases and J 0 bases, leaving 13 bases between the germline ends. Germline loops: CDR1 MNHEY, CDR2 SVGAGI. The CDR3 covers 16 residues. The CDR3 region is CASSYDHRSMNTEAFF. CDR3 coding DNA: TGTGCCAGCAGTTACGACCATCGGTCCATGAACACTGAAGCTTTCTTT.

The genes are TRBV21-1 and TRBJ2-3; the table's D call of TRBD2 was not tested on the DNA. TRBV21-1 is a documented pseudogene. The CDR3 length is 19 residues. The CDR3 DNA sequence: TGTGCCAGCAGCAACGTCCTAATATCTAGCGGCAGGTCCACAGATACGCAGTATTTT. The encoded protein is CASSNVLISSGRSTDTQYF.

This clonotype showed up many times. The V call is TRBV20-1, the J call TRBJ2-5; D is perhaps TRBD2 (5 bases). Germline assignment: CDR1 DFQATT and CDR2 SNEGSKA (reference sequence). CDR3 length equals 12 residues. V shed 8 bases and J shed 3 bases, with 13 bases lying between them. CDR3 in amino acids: CSSAPGEETQYF. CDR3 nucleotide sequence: TGCAGTTCTGCCCCCGGGGAAGAGACCCAGTACTTC.